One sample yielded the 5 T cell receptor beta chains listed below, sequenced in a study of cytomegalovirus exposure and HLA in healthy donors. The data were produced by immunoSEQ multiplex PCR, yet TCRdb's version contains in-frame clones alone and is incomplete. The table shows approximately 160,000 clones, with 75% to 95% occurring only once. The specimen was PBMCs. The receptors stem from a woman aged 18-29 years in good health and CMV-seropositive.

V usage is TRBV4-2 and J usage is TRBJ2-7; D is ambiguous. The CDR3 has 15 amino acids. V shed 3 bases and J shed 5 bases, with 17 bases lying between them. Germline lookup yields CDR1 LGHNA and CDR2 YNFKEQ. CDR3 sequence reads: CASSHDGKVADEQYF. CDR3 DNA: TGTGCCAGCAGCCATGACGGTAAGGTGGCGGACGAGCAGTACTTC.

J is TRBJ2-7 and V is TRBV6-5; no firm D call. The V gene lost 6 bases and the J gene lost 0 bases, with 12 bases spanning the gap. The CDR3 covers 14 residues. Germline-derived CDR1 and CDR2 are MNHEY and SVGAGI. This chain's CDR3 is CASRETLSSYEQYF. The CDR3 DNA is TGTGCCAGCAGGGAGACTTTAAGCTCCTACGAGCAGTACTTC.

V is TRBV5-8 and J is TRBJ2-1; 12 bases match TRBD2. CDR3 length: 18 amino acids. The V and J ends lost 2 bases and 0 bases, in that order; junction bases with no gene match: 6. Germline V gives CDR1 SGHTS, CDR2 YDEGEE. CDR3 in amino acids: CASSFGLAGGSSYNEQFF. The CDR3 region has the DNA TGTGCCAGCAGCTTTGGCCTAGCGGGAGGGAGCTCCTACAATGAGCAGTTCTTC.

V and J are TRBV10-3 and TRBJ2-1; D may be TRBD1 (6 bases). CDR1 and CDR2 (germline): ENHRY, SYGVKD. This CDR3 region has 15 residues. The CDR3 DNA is TGTGCAGTTTCAGGGGCAGGGAGAGGTCACAATGAGCAGTTCTTC. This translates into CAVSGAGRGHNEQFF.

The CDR3 DNA sequence: TGTGCCAGCAGTTTTTTCAGGGGTCAAGAGACCCAGTACTTC. This codes for CASSFFRGQETQYF. V usage is TRBV28 and J usage is TRBJ2-5; D might be TRBD1 (6 bases). V was trimmed by 3 bases and J by 2 bases, leaving 10 bases between them. Looked up from germline, CDR1 is MDHEN and CDR2 is SYDVKM. This CDR3 has 14 amino acids.